This T cell receptor beta chain was observed in a study of technical replicates of blood from a few donors. Sequenced by immunoSEQ multiplex PCR; TCRdb stores in-frame clones only, minus some. The sample lists approximately 87,000 clones, around 96% occurring once. V lost 3 bases to trimming and J lost 2 bases, with 10 bases between them. The CDR3 sequence is 14 residues long. Germline lookup yields CDR1 LNHDA and CDR2 SQIVND (reference sequence). Sample: T cells isolated from PBMCs. This TCR was recovered from a human donor in good health. This chain uses TRBV19 with TRBJ1-1; unclear D gene. The CDR3 is CASSIPFPNTEAFF. In DNA form, the CDR3 reads TGTGCCAGTAGTATTCCTTTCCCCAACACTGAAGCTTTCTTT.